This TCR beta chain was sequenced in a study of T cells in Graves' hyperthyroidism and ophthalmopathy. The wider study: Peripheral blood sampling occurred at initial diagnosis, before any treatment.

Trimming took 4 bases from V and 0 from J; bases not matched to a gene: 2. This CDR3 has 14 amino acids. RNA transcripts provided the source from which TCR beta CDR3 regions were amplified. RT-PCR in the first round (using the HTBI primer set) targeted the TCR CDR3. One entry per CDR3 protein, called by TCRdb with MiXCR from the multiplex PCR reads. The table includes some 570,000 distinct CDR3 sequences, 15% to 20% detected once. The receptor was derived from a woman aged 18 to 35 with Graves' ophthalmopathy. The source material was blood. The chain combines TRBV12-3 or TRBV12-4 with TRBJ2-5, with 7 positions matching TRBD1. For the CDR3, the DNA is TGTGCCAGCAGTTCCGACAGGGACCAAGAGACCCAGTACTTC. It encodes CASSSDRDQETQYF.